A single sample gave rise to the 4 T cell receptor beta chains below, sequenced in a study of cytomegalovirus exposure and HLA in healthy donors. Amplification used 60 Vbeta primers and 13 Jbeta primers. TCRdb keeps only in-frame clones here, not all; method: immunoSEQ multiplex PCR. Among fewer than 95,000 clones listed, 76% were seen once. Sequencing input: PBMCs. All receptors derive from a man between 40 and 49 years old in good health and CMV-seronegative.

The genes are TRBV5-1 and TRBJ2-3; tentatively, D is TRBD1 (6 bases). Trimming took 3 bases from V and 6 from J, leaving 8 bases between them. This CDR3 has 12 residues. CDR1 is SGHRS, CDR2 YFSETQ, per germline. The chain's CDR3 is CASSSDSDTQYF. In nucleotides, the CDR3 is TGCGCCAGCAGCTCGGACAGCGATACGCAGTATTTT.

The rearrangement uses TRBV4-1 and TRBJ2-7, with TRBD1 matching over 11 bases. The CDR3 has 15 amino acids. Germline-derived CDR1 and CDR2 are MGHRA and YSYEKL. V dropped 3 bases and J dropped 4; count of bases not matched to a gene: 5. The CDR3 loop reads CASSQTGTGGYEQYF. The CDR3 coding sequence is TGCGCCAGCAGCCAGACCGGGACAGGGGGATACGAGCAGTACTTC.

V and J are TRBV7-8 and TRBJ1-1, with 12 positions matching TRBD1. The CDR3 is 15 amino acids. Germline lookup yields CDR1 SGHVS and CDR2 FQNEAQ. After removal of 1 base from V and 6 bases from J, the junction contained 3 bases not matched to a gene. The CDR3 sequence: CASSLGDRGHPEAFF. The CDR3 coding sequence is TGTGCCAGCAGCTTAGGGGACAGGGGGCATCCTGAAGCTTTCTTT.

The chain is built from TRBV2 and TRBJ1-5, with D unclear. This CDR3 has 13 amino acids. V shed 11 bases and J shed 2 bases, with 13 bases lying between them. Looked up from germline, CDR1 is SNHLY and CDR2 is FYNNEI. CDR3 protein: CAVTLAGNQPQHF. In nucleotides, the CDR3 is TGTGCCGTCACACTAGCTGGCAATCAGCCCCAGCATTTT.